These 19 T cell receptor beta chains were all obtained from the same sample, sequenced in a study of cytomegalovirus exposure and HLA in healthy donors. The PCR ran on 60 Vbeta and 13 Jbeta primers. Produced via immunoSEQ multiplex PCR; TCRdb's table is partial and in-frame only. The sample has roughly 180,000 clones, under 90% seen once. The sequenced sample was PBMCs. The receptor source for this set is a male donor in good health and CMV-seronegative.

Here the CDR3 reads CASSLLIRGAVDEQYF. Here the CDR3 DNA reads TGTGCCAGCAGCTTGTTGATCAGGGGTGCAGTAGACGAGCAGTACTTC. This chain connects TRBV5-5 to TRBJ2-7; the D gene is possibly TRBD1 (6 bases). This CDR3 has 16 amino acids. Trimming left V 1 base short and J 5 bases short, with 19 bases between. From germline, CDR1 is SGHKS and CDR2 YYEKEE (reference sequence).

The V gene is TRBV7-9, the J gene TRBJ2-3; D might be TRBD2 (5 bases). From germline, CDR1 is SEHNR and CDR2 FQNEAQ (reference sequence). This CDR3 has 15 amino acids. Trimming took 3 bases from V and 2 from J, leaving 12 bases between them. CDR3 loop: CASSFSGVSTDTQYF. The CDR3 nucleotides read TGTGCCAGCAGCTTCTCCGGGGTCTCCACAGATACGCAGTATTTT. The complete variable domain, with remaining parts taken from reference TRBV7-9 and TRBJ2-3, reads DTGVSQNPRHKITKRGQNVTFRCDPISEHNRLYWYRQTLGQGPEFLTYFQNEAQLEKSRLLSDRFSAERPKGSFSTLEIQRTEQGDSAMYLCASSFSGVSTDTQYFGPGTRLTVL.

The V and J genes are TRBV5-4 and TRBJ2-5, with a tentative D call TRBD1 (6 bases). V shed 2 bases and J shed 2 bases, with 10 bases lying between them. The CDR3 covers 14 residues. From germline, CDR1 is SGHNT and CDR2 YYREEE (reference sequence). CDR3 amino acids: CASSLDRSQETQYF. The CDR3 DNA follows: TGTGCCAGCAGCTTAGACAGGTCTCAAGAGACCCAGTACTTC.

The chain links TRBV6-5 to TRBJ2-7; the D is unclear. Germline V CDR1 and CDR2: MNHEY, SVGAGI. The CDR3 consists of 11 residues. V lost 4 bases, J lost 3 bases, and 4 bases lay in between. CDR3 sequence reads: CASSSVYEQYF. The CDR3 region has the DNA TGTGCCAGCAGTTCAGTCTACGAGCAGTACTTC.

The gene calls are TRBV9 and TRBJ1-5; 7 nucleotides line up with TRBD1. V shed 0 bases, J shed 5 bases, and the junction held 2 bases outside the gene matches. CDR3 length: 14 residues. Germline V gene data show CDR1 as SGDLS and CDR2 as YYNGEE. The CDR3 is CASSVAGGHQPQHF. Written as DNA, the CDR3 is TGTGCCAGCAGCGTAGCAGGGGGTCATCAGCCCCAGCATTTT.

V usage is TRBV27 and J usage is TRBJ2-3; perhaps TRBD1 as D (6 bases). In germline, CDR1 is MNHEY, CDR2 SMNVEV (reference sequence). V dropped 5 bases and J dropped 2 bases, with 14 bases sitting between them. The CDR3 spans 15 residues. CDR3 nucleotides: TGTGCCAGCAGTCCGCTTACAGGGTTCACAGATACGCAGTATTTT. It translates to CASSPLTGFTDTQYF.

The gene calls are TRBV21-1 and TRBJ2-2; TRBD1, as called in the table, went unchecked against the DNA. TRBV21-1 is flagged as a pseudogene. The CDR3 sequence is 15 residues long. CDR3 in DNA: TGTGCCAGCAGCAAAGAACCAGGGCACACCGGGGAGCTGTTTTTT. Protein sequence: CASSKEPGHTGELFF.

Only one count was recorded for this clone. V usage is TRBV9 and J usage is TRBJ1-1; the D is unclear. The V end lost 4 bases, the J end lost 5 bases, and 12 bases lay between the germline ends. CDR3 length: 13 amino acids. The germline V gene has CDR1 SGDLS and CDR2 YYNGEE. The CDR3, as DNA: TGTGCCAGCAGCCCCTGGGGAGGGACTGAAGCTTTCTTT. Translation gives CASSPWGGTEAFF.

Here the CDR3 DNA reads TGCGCCAGCAGCGAGGCCGGGACAGGGGCTTACGAGCAGTACTTC. Encoded protein: CASSEAGTGAYEQYF. J is TRBJ2-7 and V is TRBV4-1; 10 bases line up with TRBD1. The CDR3 loop spans 15 amino acids. From germline, CDR1 is MGHRA and CDR2 YSYEKL. Trimming removed 5 bases from V and 4 bases from J; junction bases left unmatched: 8.

The chain recombines TRBV7-9 with TRBJ2-2, with 8 bases matching TRBD2. The CDR3 runs to 15 residues. Germline assignment: CDR1 SEHNR and CDR2 FQNEAQ (reference sequence). The V and J ends lost 6 bases and 4 bases, in that order; junction bases with no gene match: 7. CDR3: CASRAGDGGTGELFF. CDR3 bases: TGTGCCAGCAGAGCGGGAGACGGTGGCACCGGGGAGCTGTTTTTT.

For this clone: The junction shows a germline mismatch at one end, possibly a read error. V and J are TRBV7-9 and TRBJ2-2; D remains ambiguous. CDR1 is SEHNR and CDR2 is FQNEAQ in the germline V gene (reference sequence). The CDR3 totals 15 residues. CDR3 sequence reads: CSSSLRLSDTGELFF. The CDR3 DNA is TGTTCCAGCAGCTTACGTCTATCCGACACCGGGGAGCTGTTTTTT.

The genes are TRBV7-9 and TRBJ2-3; D uncertain. The CDR3 length is 13 residues. CDR1 is SEHNR, CDR2 FQNEAQ, per germline (reference sequence). V was cut by 1 base and J by 5 bases, with 7 bases left in between. The CDR3 protein is CASSLVWRDTQYF. The CDR3 DNA is TGTGCCAGCAGCTTAGTGTGGAGAGATACGCAGTATTTT.

The rearrangement joins TRBV27 to TRBJ1-3, with TRBD1 matching over 9 bases. Germline-derived CDR1 and CDR2 are MNHEY and SMNVEV (reference sequence). This CDR3 comprises 15 residues. Trimming at V came to 4 bases and at J to 1 base, leaving 2 bases not matched to a gene. DNA of the CDR3: TGTGCCAGCAGTTCACAGGGGGCGTCTGGAAACACCATATATTTT. This sequence encodes CASSSQGASGNTIYF.

The rearrangement joins TRBV7-6 to TRBJ1-1; the match to TRBD1 covers 7 bases. The CDR3 has 13 amino acids. The V gene end was trimmed by 10 bases and the J gene end by 2 bases; junction bases not matched to a gene: 7. Germline V gene data show CDR1 as SGHVS and CDR2 as FNYEAQ. The CDR3 sequence: CATGTAPNTEAFF. CDR3 in DNA: TGTGCCACAGGGACAGCACCTAACACTGAAGCTTTCTTT. Full variable domain (rest looked up from reference TRBV7-6 and TRBJ1-1): GAGVSQSPRYKVTKRGQDVALRCDPISGHVSLYWYRQALGQGPEFLTYFNYEAQQDKSGLPNDRFSAERPEGSISTLTIQRTEQRDSAMYRCATGTAPNTEAFFGQGTRLTVV.

The V call is TRBV20-1, the J call TRBJ1-3; the D is unclear. V lost 6 bases, J lost 1 base, and 4 bases lay in between. The CDR3 length is 11 residues. Looked up from germline, CDR1 is DFQATT and CDR2 is SNEGSKA (reference sequence). The CDR3, as DNA: TGCAGTGCCCCATCTGGAAACACCATATATTTT. It codes for CSAPSGNTIYF.

The V and J genes are TRBV27 and TRBJ1-6, with D possibly TRBD1 on 6 matching bases. Trimming removed 9 bases from V and 7 bases from J, with 16 bases in between. This CDR3 spans 14 amino acids. The germline V gene has CDR1 MNHEY and CDR2 SMNVEV (reference sequence). CDR3 sequence: CARTGHRLNSPLHF. The CDR3 region has the DNA TGTGCCAGAACGGGACATCGGTTAAATTCACCCCTCCACTTT.

The chain couples TRBV6-6 to TRBJ2-7, with 7 nucleotides matching TRBD1. J was trimmed by 1 base and V by 6 bases; bases with no gene match: 6. The CDR3 is 14 residues long. Germline loops: CDR1 MNHNY, CDR2 SVGAGI (reference sequence). The CDR3 is CASRTTGSSYEQYF. The CDR3 DNA is TGTGCCAGCAGAACGACAGGGTCATCCTACGAGCAGTACTTC.

This clone occurred once. The V call is TRBV27, the J call TRBJ1-5; the D gene is possibly TRBD1 (5 bases). CDR3 size: 14 residues. The V and J ends lost 2 bases and 4 bases respectively, with 9 bases between them. Germline V gene data show CDR1 as MNHEY and CDR2 as SMNVEV (reference sequence). Here the CDR3 reads CASSLGGVNQPQHF. CDR3 nucleotide sequence: TGTGCCAGCAGTTTAGGGGGGGTGAATCAGCCCCAGCATTTT.

The V gene is TRBV19, the J gene TRBJ2-3, with unresolved D. The germline V gene has CDR1 LNHDA and CDR2 SQIVND (reference sequence). This CDR3 is 13 amino acids long. V was cut by 0 bases and J by 4 bases, with 5 bases left in between. CDR3 residues: CASSIDLSDTQYF. As DNA, the CDR3 is TGTGCCAGTAGTATAGATCTCTCAGATACGCAGTATTTT. The whole variable domain, filled in from reference TRBV19 and TRBJ2-3, reads DGGITQSPKYLFRKEGQNVTLSCEQNLNHDAMYWYRQDPGQGLRLIYYSQIVNDFQKGDIAEGYSVSREKKESFPLTVTSAQKNPTAFYLCASSIDLSDTQYFGPGTRLTVL.